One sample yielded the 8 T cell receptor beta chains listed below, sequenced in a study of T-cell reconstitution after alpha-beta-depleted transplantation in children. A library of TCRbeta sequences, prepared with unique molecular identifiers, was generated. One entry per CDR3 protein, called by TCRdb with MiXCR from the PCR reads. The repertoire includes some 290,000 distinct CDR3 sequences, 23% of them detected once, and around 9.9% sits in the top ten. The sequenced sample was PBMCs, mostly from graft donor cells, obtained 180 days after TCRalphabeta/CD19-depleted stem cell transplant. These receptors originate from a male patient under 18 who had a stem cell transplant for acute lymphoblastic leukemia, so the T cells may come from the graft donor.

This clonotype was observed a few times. CDR3: CATKGGLGTEAFF. The CDR3, as DNA: TGCGCCACGAAGGGGGGTCTGGGCACTGAAGCTTTCTTT. This sequence joins TRBV4-1 and TRBJ1-1; D may be TRBD1 (6 bases). V dropped 10 bases and J dropped 4 bases, with 16 bases sitting between them. Germline-derived CDR1 and CDR2 are MGHRA and YSYEKL. The CDR3 spans 13 residues.

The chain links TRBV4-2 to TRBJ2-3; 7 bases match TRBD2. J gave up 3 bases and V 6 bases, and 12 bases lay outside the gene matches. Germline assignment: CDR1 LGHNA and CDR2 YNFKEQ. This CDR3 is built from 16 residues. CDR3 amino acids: CASSRVGEGVTDTQYF. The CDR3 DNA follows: TGTGCCAGCAGTCGGGTGGGGGAGGGCGTTACAGATACGCAGTATTTT.

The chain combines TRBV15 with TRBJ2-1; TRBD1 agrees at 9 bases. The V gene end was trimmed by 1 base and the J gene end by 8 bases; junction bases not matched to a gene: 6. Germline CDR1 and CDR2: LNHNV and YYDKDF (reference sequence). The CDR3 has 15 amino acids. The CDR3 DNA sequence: TGTGCCACCAGCAGAGGAGGGACAGGGTACGATGAGCAGTTCTTC. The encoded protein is CATSRGGTGYDEQFF.

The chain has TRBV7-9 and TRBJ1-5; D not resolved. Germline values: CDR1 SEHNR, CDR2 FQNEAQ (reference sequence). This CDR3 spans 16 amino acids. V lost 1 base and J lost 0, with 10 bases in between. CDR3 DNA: TGTGCCAGCAGCTTAGTGAGCGGTTATAGCAATCAGCCCCAGCATTTT. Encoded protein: CASSLVSGYSNQPQHF.

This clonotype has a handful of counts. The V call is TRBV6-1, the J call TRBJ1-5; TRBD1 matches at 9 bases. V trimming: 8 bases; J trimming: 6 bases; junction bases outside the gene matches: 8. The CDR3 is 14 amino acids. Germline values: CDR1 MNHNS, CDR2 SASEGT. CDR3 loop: CASAGQGKVQPQHF. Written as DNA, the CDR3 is TGTGCCAGCGCCGGACAGGGGAAAGTTCAGCCCCAGCATTTT.

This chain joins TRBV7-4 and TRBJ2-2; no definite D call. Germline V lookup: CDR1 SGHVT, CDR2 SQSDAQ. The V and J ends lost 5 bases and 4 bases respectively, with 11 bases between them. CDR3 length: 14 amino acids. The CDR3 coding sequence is TGTGCCAGCAGCCTCGTGGACGGCACCGGGGAGCTGTTTTTT. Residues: CASSLVDGTGELFF.

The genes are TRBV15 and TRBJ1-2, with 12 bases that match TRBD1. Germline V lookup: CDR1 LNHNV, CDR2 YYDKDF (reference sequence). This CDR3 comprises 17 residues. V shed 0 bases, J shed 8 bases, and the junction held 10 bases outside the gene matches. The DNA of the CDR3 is TGTGCCACCAGCAGAGATCATGGGACAGGGGGCATTGGCGGCTACACCTTC. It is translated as CATSRDHGTGGIGGYTF.

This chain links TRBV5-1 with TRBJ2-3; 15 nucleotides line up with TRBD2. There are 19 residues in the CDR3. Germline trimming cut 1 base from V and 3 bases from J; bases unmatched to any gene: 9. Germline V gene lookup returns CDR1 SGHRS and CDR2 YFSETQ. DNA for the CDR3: TGCGCCAGCAGCTTGCGCGGACTAGCGGGAGGGCGGGGGACAGATACGCAGTATTTT. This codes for CASSLRGLAGGRGTDTQYF.